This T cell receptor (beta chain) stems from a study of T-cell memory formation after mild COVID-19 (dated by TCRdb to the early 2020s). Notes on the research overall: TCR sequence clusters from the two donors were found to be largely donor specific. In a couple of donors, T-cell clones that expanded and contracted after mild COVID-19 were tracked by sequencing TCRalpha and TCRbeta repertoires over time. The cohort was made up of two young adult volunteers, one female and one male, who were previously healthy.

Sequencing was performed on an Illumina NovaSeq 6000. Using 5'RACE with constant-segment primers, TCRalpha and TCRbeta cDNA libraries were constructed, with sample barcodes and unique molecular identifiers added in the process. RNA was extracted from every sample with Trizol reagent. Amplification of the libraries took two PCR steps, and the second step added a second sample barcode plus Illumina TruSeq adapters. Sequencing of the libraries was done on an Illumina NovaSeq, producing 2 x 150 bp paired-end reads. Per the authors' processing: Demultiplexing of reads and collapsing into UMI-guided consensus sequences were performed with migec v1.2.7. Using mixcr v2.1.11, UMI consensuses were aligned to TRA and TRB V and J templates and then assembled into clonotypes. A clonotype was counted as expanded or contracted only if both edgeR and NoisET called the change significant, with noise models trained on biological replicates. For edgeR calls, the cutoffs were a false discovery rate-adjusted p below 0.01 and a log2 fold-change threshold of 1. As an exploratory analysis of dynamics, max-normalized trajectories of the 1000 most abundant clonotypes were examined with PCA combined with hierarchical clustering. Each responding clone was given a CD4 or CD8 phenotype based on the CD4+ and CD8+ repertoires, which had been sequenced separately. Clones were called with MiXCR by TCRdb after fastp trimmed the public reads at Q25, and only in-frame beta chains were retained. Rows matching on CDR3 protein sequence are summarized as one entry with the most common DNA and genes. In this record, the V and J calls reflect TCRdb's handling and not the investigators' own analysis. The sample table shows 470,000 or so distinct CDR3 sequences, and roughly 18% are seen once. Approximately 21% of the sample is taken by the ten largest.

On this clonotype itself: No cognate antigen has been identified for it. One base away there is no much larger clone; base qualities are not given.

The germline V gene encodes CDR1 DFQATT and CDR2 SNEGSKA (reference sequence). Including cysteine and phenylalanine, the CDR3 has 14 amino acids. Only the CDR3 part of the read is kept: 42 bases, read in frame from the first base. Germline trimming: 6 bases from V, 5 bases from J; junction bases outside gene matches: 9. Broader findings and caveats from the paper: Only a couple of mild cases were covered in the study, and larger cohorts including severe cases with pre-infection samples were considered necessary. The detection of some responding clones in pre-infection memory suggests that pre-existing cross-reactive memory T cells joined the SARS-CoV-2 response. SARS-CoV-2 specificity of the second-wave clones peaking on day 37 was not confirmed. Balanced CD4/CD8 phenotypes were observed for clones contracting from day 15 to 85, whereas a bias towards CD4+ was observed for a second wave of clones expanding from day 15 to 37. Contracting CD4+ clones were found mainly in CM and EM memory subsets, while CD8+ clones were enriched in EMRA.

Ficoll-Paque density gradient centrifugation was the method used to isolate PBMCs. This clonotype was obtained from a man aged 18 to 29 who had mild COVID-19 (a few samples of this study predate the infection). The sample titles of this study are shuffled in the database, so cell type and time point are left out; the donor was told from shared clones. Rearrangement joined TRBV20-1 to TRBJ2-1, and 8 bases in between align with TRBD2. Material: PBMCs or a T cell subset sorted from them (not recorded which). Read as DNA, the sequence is TGCAGTGCGACCGTAGCGGGGCGAAACAATGAGCAGTTCTTC. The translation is CSATVAGRNNEQFF.